This T cell receptor beta chain was sequenced during a study of metastatic and nonmetastatic thyroid tumors. Findings of the study overall: Compared with benign nodules, malignant thyroid tumors were reported to have significantly higher TCR beta diversity in both blood and tumor.

About this clone itself: Antigen unknown.

Study processing details: CDR3 was compared across clinicopathological groups, and the resulting differences were used to build a distant-metastasis classifier for papillary thyroid cancer. TCRdb re-called the PCR reads with MiXCR. These V and J calls originate from TCRdb's pipeline instead of the authors' own analysis. The sample lists about 8,000 clones, about 20% occurring once. No treatment of any kind had been given to any patient before thyroid surgery. With 4 bases removed from V and 7 bases from J, the gap between germline ends came to 11 bases. This CDR3 is built from 12 residues. The germline CDR1 and CDR2 sequences are SGDLS and YYNGEE.

The specimen was adjacent normal tissue. The source is a female donor with papillary thyroid cancer or a benign thyroid nodule (not recorded which). Some clones in this sample may be carry-over from other donors' samples. The chain couples TRBV9 to TRBJ1-2; D is unresolved. DNA for the CDR3: TGTGCCAGCAGCCAAGAGGACGGTGGCTACACCTTC. Its translation is CASSQEDGGYTF.